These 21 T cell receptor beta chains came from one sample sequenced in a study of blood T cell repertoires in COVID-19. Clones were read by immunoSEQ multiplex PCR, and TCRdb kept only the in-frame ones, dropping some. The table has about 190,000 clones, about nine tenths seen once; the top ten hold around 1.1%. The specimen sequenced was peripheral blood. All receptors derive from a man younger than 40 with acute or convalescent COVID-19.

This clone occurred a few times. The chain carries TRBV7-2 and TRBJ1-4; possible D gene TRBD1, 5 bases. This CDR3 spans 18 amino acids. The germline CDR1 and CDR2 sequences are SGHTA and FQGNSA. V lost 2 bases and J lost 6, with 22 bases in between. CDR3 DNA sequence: TGTGCCAGCAGCTTAAGGTCCCCAGGGATGTCCTCCCATGAAAAACTGTTTTTT. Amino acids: CASSLRSPGMSSHEKLFF.

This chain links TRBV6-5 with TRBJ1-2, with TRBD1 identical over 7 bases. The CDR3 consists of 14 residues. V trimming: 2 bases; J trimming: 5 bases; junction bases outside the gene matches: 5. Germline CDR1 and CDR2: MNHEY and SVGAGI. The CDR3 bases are TGTGCCAGCAGTTACAGGGGGCGTGGATATGGCTACACCTTC. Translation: CASSYRGRGYGYTF.

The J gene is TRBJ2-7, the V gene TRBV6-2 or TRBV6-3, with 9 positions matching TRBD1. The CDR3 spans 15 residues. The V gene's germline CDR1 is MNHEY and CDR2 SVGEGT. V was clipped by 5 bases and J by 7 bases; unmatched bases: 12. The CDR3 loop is CASSNYRGRAEEQYF. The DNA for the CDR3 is TGTGCCAGCAGTAATTACAGGGGGCGGGCGGAAGAGCAGTACTTC.

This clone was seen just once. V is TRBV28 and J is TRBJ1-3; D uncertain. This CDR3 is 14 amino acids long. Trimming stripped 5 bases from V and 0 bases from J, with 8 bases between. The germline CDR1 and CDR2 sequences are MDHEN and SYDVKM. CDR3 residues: CASSKQSSGNTIYF. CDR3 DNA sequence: TGTGCCAGCAGTAAACAGAGCTCTGGAAACACCATATATTTT.

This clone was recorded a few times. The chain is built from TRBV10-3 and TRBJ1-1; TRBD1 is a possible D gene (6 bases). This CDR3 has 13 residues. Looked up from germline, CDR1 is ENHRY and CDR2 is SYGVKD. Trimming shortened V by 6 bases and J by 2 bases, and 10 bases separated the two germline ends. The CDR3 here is CAIRPTGNTEAFF. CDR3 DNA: TGTGCCATCAGGCCGACAGGAAACACTGAAGCTTTCTTT.

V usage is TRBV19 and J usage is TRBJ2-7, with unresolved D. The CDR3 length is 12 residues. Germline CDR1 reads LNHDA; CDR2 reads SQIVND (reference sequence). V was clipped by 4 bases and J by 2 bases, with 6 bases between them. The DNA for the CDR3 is TGTGCCAGTAGTAGCGGCACCTACGAGCAGTACTTC. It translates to CASSSGTYEQYF.

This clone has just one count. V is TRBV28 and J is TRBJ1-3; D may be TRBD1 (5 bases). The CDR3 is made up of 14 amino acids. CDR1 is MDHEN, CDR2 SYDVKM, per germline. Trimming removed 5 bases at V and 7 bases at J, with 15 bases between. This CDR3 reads CASSRQPLANTIYF. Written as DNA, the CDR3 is TGTGCCAGCAGTCGACAGCCCTTGGCGAACACCATATATTTT.

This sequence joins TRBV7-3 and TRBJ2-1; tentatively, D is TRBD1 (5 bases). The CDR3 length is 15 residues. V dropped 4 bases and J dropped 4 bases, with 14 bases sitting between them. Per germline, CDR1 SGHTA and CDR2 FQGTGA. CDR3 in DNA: TGTGCCAGCAGCTCCGGTACAGCAGGGTACAATGAGCAGTTCTTC. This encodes CASSSGTAGYNEQFF.

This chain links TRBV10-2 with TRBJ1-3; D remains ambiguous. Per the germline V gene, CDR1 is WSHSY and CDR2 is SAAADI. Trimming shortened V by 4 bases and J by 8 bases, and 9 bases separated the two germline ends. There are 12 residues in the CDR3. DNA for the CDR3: TGCGCCAGCAGTGGCGACACCTACACCATATATTTT. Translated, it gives CASSGDTYTIYF.

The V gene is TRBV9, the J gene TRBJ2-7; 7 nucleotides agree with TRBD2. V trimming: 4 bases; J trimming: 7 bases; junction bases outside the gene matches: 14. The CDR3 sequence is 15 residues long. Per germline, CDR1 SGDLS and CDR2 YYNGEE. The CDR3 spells CASSPQGGGSGEQYF. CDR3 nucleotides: TGTGCCAGCAGCCCCCAGGGAGGCGGGAGCGGAGAGCAGTACTTC. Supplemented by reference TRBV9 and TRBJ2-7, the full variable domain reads DSGVTQTPKHLITATGQRVTLRCSPRSGDLSVYWYQQSLDQGLQFLIQYYNGEERAKGNILERFSAQQFPDLHSELNLSSLELGDSALYFCASSPQGGGSGEQYFGPGTRLTVT.

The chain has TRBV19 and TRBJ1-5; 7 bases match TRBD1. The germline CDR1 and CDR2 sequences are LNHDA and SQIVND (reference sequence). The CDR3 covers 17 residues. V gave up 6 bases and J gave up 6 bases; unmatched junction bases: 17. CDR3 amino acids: CASRLSIGQAAGQPQHF. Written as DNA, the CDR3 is TGTGCCAGTAGACTTAGTATTGGACAGGCCGCCGGTCAGCCCCAGCATTTT.

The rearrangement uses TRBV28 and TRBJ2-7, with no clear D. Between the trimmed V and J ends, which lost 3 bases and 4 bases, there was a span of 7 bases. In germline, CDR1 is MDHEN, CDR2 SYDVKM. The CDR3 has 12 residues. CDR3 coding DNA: TGTGCCAGCAGTTTCTCGTTGTACGAGCAGTACTTC. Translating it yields CASSFSLYEQYF.

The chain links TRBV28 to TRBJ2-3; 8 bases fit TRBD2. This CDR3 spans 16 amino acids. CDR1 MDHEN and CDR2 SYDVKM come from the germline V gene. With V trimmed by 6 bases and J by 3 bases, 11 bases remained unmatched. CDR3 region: CASSHAASGWTDTQYF. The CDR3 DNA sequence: TGTGCCAGCAGCCACGCAGCTAGCGGGTGGACAGATACGCAGTATTTT. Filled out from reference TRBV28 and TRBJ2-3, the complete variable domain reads DVKVTQSSRYLVKRTGEKVFLECVQDMDHENMFWYRQDPGLGLRLIYFSYDVKMKEKGDIPEGYSVSREKKERFSLILESASTNQTSMYLCASSHAASGWTDTQYFGPGTRLTVL.

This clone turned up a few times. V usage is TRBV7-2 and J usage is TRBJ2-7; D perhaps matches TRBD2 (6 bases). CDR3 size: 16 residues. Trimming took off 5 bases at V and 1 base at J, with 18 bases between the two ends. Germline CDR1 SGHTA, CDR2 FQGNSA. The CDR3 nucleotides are TGTGCCAGCAGCCCAAGACGGGGGACTCTTTCCTACGAGCAGTACTTC. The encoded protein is CASSPRRGTLSYEQYF.

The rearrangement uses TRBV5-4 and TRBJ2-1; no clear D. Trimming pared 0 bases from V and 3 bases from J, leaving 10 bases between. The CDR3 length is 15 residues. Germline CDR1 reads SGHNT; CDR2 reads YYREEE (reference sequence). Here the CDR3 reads CASSLDGLLYNEQFF. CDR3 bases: TGTGCCAGCAGCTTGGACGGGTTGCTCTACAATGAGCAGTTCTTC. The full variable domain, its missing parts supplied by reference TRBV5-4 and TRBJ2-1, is ETGVTQSPTHLIKTRGQQVTLRCSSQSGHNTVSWYQQALGQGPQFIFQYYREEENGRGNFPPRFSGLQFPNYSSELNVNALELDDSALYLCASSLDGLLYNEQFFGPGTRLTVL.

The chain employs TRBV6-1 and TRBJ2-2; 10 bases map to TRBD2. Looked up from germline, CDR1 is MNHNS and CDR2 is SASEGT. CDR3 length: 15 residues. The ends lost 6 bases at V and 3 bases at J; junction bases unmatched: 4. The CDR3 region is CASRSGGAYTGELFF. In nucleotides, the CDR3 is TGTGCCAGCAGAAGCGGGGGGGCTTACACCGGGGAGCTGTTTTTT.

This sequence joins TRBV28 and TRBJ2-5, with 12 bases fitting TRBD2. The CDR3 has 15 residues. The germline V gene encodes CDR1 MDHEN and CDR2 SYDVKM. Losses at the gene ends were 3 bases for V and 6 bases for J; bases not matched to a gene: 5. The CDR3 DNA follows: TGTGCCAGCAGTTTTACTAGCGGGGGGAGGCAGACCCAGTACTTC. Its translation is CASSFTSGGRQTQYF.

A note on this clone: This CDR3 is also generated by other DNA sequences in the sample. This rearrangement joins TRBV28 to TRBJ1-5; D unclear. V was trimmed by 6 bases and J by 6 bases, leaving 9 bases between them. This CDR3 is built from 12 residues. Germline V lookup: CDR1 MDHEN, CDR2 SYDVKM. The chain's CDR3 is CASSLPRQPQHF. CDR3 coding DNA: TGTGCCAGCAGCCTTCCCCGTCAGCCCCAGCATTTT.

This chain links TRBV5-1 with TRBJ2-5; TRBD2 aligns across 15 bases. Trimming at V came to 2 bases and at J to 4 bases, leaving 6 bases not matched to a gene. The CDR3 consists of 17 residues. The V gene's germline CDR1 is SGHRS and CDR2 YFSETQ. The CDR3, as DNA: TGCGCCAGCAGCTTCCGGGGGACTAGCGGGGGGTCAGAGACCCAGTACTTC. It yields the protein CASSFRGTSGGSETQYF.

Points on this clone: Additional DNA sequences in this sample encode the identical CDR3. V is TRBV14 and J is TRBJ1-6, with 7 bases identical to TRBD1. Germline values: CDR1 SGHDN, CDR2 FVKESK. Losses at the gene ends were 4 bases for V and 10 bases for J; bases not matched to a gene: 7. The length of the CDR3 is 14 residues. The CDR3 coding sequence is TGTGCCAGCAGCCGAGGGGGCGAATACTCACCCCTCCACTTT. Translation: CASSRGGEYSPLHF.

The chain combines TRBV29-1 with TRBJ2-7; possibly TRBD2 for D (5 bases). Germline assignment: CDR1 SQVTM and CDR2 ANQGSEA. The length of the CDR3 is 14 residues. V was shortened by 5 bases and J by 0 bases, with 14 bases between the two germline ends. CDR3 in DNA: TGCAGCGTTCTGACCGGGGAAAGCTCCTACGAGCAGTACTTC. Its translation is CSVLTGESSYEQYF.